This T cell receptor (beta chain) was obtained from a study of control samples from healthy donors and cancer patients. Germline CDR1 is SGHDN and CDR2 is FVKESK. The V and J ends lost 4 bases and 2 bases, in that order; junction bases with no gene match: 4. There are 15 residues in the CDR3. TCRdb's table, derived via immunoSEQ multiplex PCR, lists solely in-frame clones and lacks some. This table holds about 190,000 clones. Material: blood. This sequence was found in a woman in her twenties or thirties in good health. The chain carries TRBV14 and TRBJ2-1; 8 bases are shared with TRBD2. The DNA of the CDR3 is TGTGCCAGCAGCCTGGTGGGACTAGCCTACAATGAGCAGTTCTTC. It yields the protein CASSLVGLAYNEQFF.